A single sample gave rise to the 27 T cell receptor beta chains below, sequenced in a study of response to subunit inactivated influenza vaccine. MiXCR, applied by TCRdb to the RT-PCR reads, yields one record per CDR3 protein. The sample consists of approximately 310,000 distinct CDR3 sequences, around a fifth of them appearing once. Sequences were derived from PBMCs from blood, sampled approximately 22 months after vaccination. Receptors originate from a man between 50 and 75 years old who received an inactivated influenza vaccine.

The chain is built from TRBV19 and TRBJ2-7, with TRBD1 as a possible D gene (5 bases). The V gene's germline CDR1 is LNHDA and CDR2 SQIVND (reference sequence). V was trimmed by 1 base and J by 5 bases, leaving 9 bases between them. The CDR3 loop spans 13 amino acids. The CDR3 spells CASSIGQFDEQYF. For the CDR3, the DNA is TGTGCCAGTAGTATAGGACAGTTCGACGAGCAGTACTTC. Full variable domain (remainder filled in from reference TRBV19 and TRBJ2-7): DGGITQSPKYLFRKEGQNVTLSCEQNLNHDAMYWYRQDPGQGLRLIYYSQIVNDFQKGDIAEGYSVSREKKESFPLTVTSAQKNPTAFYLCASSIGQFDEQYFGPGTRLTVT.

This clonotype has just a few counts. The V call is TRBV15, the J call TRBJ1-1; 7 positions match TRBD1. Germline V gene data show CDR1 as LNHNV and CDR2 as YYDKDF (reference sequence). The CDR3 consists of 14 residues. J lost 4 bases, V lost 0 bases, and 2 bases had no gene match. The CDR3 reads CATSRDPGGTEAFF. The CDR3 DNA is TGTGCCACCAGCAGAGATCCAGGGGGCACTGAAGCTTTCTTT.

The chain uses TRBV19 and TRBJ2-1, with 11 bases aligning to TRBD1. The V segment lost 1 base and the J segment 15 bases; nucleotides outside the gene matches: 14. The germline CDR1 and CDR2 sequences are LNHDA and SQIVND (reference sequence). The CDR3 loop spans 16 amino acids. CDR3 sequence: CASSIGTGGVNSRLFF. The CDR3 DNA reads TGTGCCAGTAGTATAGGGACAGGGGGCGTAAACTCAAGACTGTTCTTC.

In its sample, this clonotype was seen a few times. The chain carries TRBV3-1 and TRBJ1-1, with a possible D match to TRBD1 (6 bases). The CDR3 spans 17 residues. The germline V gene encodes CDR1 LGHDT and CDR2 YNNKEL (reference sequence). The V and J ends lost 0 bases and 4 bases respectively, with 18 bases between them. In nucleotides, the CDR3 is TGTGCCAGCAGCCAAGATCGTTTACAGGGAGGGGGCACTGAAGCTTTCTTT. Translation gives CASSQDRLQGGGTEAFF.

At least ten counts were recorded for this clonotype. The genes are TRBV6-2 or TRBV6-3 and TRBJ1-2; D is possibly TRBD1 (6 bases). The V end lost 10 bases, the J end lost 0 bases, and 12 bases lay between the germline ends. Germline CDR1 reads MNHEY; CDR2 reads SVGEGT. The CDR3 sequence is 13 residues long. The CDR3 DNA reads TGTGCCACCCGGGACACATCTAACTATGGCTACACCTTC. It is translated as CATRDTSNYGYTF.

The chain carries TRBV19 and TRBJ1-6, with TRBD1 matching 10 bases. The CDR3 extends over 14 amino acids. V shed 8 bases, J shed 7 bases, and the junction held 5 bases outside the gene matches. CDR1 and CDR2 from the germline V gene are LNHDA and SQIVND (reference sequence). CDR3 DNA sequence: TGTGCCAGTGCCCTGGACAGGGGGAATTCACCCCTCCACTTT. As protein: CASALDRGNSPLHF.

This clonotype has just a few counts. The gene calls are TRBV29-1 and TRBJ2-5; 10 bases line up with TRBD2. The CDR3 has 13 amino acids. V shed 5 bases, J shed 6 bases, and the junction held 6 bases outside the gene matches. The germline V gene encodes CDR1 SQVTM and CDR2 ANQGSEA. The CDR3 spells CSVSGRALKTQYF. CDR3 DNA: TGCAGCGTTAGCGGGAGGGCCTTAAAGACCCAGTACTTC.

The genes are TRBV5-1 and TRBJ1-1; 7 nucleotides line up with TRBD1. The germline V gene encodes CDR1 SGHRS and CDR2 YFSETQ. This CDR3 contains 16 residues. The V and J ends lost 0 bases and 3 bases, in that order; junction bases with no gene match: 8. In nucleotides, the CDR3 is TGCGCCAGCAGCTTGGTAAGGGGGCGCAGGGACACTGAAGCTTTCTTT. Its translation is CASSLVRGRRDTEAFF.

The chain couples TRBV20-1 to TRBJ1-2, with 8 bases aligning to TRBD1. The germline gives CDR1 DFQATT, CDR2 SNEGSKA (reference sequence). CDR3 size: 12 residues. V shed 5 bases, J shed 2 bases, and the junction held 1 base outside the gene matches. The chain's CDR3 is CSAWDRNYGYTF. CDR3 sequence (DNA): TGCAGTGCTTGGGACAGGAACTATGGCTACACCTTC.

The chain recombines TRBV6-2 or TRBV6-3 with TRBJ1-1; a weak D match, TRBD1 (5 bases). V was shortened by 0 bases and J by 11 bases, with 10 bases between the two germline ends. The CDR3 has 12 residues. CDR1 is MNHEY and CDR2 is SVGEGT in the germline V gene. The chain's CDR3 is CASSYSPAGAFF. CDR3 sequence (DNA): TGTGCCAGCAGTTACTCGCCAGCAGGGGCTTTCTTT.

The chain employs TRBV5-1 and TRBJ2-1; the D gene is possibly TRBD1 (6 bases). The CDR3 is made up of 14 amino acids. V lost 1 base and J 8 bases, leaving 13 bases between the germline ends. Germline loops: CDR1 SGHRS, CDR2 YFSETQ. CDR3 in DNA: TGCGCCAGCAGCTTGAGGCAGGGGCAGGATGAGCAGTTCTTC. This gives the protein CASSLRQGQDEQFF.

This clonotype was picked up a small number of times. In DNA form, the CDR3 reads TGCGCCAGCAGCCAAGATCACAGGGTGGACACCGGGGAGCTGTTTTTT. Amino acid sequence: CASSQDHRVDTGELFF. J is TRBJ2-2 and V is TRBV4-1, with D possibly being TRBD1 (6 bases). Germline lookup yields CDR1 MGHRA and CDR2 YSYEKL. V shed 0 bases and J shed 3 bases, with 11 bases lying between them. The CDR3 extends over 16 amino acids.

CDR3 coding DNA: TGTGCCAGCAGCCAGGGGGCTTGGAACACTGAAGCTTTCTTT. Protein: CASSQGAWNTEAFF. The chain uses TRBV6-2 or TRBV6-3 and TRBJ1-1; 8 nucleotides line up with TRBD1. Germline V gene sequence: CDR1 MNHEY, CDR2 SVGEGT. The CDR3 length is 14 residues. V was pared by 6 bases and J by 1 base, with 4 bases of the junction left unmatched.

CDR3 protein: CASSLDAGDYGYTF. The DNA of the CDR3 is TGTGCCAGCAGCTTAGATGCGGGGGACTATGGCTACACCTTC. This chain uses TRBV7-8 with TRBJ1-2; possible D gene TRBD1, 5 bases. Germline V CDR1 and CDR2: SGHVS, FQNEAQ. Trimming stripped 1 base from V and 3 bases from J, with 9 bases between. This CDR3 contains 14 residues.

This CDR3 is CAIRTTGSNTIYF. CDR3 in DNA: TGTGCCATCAGGACGACAGGGAGCAACACCATATATTTT. The chain recombines TRBV10-3 with TRBJ1-3, with TRBD1 matching over 7 bases. There are 13 residues in the CDR3. Germline values: CDR1 ENHRY, CDR2 SYGVKD. The V gene end was trimmed by 6 bases and the J gene end by 7 bases; junction bases not matched to a gene: 6.

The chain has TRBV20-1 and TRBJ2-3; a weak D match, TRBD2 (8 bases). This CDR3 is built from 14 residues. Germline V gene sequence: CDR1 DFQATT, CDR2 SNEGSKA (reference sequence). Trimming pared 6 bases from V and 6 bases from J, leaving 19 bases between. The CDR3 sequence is CSAKSGGRGDTQYF. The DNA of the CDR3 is TGCAGTGCCAAAAGCGGGGGCAGGGGGGATACGCAGTATTTT.

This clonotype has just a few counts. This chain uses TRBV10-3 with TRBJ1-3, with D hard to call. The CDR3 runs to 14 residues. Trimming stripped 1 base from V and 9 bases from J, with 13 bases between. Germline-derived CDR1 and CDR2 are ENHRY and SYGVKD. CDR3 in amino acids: CAISEFEGSGTIYF. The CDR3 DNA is TGTGCCATCAGTGAGTTTGAAGGGTCCGGCACCATATATTTT.

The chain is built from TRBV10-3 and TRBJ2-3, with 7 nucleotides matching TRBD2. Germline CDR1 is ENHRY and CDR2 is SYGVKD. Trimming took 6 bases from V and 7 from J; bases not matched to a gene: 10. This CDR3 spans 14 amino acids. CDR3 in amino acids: CAIRLEGGAYTQYF. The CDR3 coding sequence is TGTGCCATCAGGTTGGAGGGAGGGGCCTATACGCAGTATTTT.

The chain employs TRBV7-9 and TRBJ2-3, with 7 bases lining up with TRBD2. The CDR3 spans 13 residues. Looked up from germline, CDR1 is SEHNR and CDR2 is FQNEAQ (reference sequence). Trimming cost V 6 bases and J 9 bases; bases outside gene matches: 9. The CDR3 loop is CASSPLAGTTQYF. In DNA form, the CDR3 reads TGTGCCAGCAGTCCCTTAGCGGGTACGACGCAGTATTTT.

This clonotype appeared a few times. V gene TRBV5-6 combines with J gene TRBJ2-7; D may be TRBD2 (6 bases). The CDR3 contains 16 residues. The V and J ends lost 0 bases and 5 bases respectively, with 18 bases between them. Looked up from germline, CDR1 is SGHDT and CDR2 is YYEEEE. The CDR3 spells CASSLALRRGLNEQYF. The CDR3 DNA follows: TGTGCCAGCAGCTTGGCCTTGAGGAGGGGTCTCAACGAGCAGTACTTC.

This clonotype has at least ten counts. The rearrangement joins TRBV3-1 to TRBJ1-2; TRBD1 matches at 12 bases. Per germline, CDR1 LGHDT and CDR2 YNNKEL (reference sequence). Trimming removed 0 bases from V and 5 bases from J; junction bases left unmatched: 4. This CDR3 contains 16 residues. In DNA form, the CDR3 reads TGTGCCAGCAGCCAAGATGGGGGACAGGGGGCTTATGGCTACACCTTC. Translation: CASSQDGGQGAYGYTF.

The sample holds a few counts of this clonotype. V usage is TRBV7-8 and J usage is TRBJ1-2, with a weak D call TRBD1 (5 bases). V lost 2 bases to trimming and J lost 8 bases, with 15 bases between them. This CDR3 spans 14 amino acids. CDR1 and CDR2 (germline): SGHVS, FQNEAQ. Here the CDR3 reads CASSLPGQGRGYTF. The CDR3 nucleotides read TGTGCCAGCAGCTTACCGGGGCAGGGCCGAGGCTACACCTTC.

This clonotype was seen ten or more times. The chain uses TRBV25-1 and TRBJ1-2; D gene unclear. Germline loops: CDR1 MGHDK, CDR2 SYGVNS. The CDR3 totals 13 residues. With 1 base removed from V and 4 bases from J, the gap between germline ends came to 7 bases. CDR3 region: CASSESSLYGYTF. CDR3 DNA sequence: TGTGCCAGCAGTGAATCTAGTCTCTATGGCTACACCTTC.

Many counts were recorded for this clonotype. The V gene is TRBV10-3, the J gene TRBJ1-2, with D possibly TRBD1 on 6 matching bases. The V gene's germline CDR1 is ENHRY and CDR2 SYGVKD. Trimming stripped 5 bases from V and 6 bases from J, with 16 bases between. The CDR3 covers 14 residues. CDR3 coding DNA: TGTGCCATCAGTCTAGGGCAGGGGCACGATGGCTACACCTTC. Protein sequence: CAISLGQGHDGYTF.

The CDR3 loop is CASSQRQGNYGYTF. CDR3 DNA sequence: TGTGCCAGCAGCCAACGTCAGGGGAACTATGGCTACACCTTC. J is TRBJ1-2 and V is TRBV4-2; perhaps TRBD1 as D (6 bases). The V end was cut by 2 bases, the J end by 2 bases, with 9 bases between. Germline V gene lookup returns CDR1 LGHNA and CDR2 YNFKEQ. CDR3 size: 14 residues.

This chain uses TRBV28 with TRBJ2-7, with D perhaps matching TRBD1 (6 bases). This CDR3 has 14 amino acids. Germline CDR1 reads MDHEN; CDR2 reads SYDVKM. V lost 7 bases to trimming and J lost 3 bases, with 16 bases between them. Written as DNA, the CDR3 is TGTGCCAGCACCTCGGACAGTCCGGTCTACGAGCAGTACTTC. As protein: CASTSDSPVYEQYF. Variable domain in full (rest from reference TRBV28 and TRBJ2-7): DVKVTQSSRYLVKRTGEKVFLECVQDMDHENMFWYRQDPGLGLRLIYFSYDVKMKEKGDIPEGYSVSREKKERFSLILESASTNQTSMYLCASTSDSPVYEQYFGPGTRLTVT.

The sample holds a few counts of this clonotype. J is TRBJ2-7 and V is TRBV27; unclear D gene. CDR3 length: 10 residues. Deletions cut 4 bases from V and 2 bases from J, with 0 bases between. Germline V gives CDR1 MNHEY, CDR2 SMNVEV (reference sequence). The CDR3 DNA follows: TGTGCCAGCAGTTCCTACGAGCAGTACTTC. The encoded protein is CASSSYEQYF.